This record concerns one T cell receptor (beta chain) sequence. Those who participated ranged in age from about 18 to 95 years and resided in 24 US areas. Assignment of participants to cohorts was predicated upon participant-reported clinical history. The CDR3 is 15 amino acids. The germline CDR1 and CDR2 sequences are SNHLY and FYNNEI. V was pared by 0 bases and J by 11 bases, with 20 bases between. This sample is drawn from a study of blood T cell repertoires in COVID-19. Study context: The cDNA or gDNA used as material had been derived from T cells, B-cell-depleted T cells, or PBMCs.

Under the authors' procedure: Researchers report that nucleated cell counts were estimated from reference gene primer amplification. Measured with immunoSEQ multiplex PCR; TCRdb has only the in-frame clones, and not every one. For V, J and clone size, that table is used; D and trimming come from the DNA. Of hundreds of thousands of clones listed, 75% to 90% are singletons. J is TRBJ2-7 and V is TRBV2, with a tentative D call TRBD2 (5 bases). Sequencing was performed on PBMCs or T cells enriched from blood (not recorded which). This clonotype originated in a woman between 25 and 40 years old with acute COVID-19. CDR3 region: CASSEARIVEAFEYF. CDR3 nucleotide sequence: TGTGCCAGCAGTGAAGCGCGCATAGTGGAGGCGTTTGAGTACTTC.